The clone carrying this TCR beta chain has only a few counts. What it binds is not known. These data belong to a study of cytomegalovirus exposure and HLA in healthy donors. Study background: Among about 179 million T cells, an earlier analysis found roughly 100 million unique TCR beta sequences.

The CDR3 is made up of 15 amino acids. The junction had 8 bases not matched to a gene; V was cut back by 1 base and J by 8 bases. Germline CDR1 SGHRS, CDR2 YFSETQ. Findings and limits, study-wide: Most CMV-associated TCR beta chains appeared HLA-restricted in a later analysis. Within an earlier analysis, most TCR beta V segments proved productive either about 90% or about 30% of the time. Usually a TCR sequence was rare, but some public TCRs were found in many donors.

It was with 60 Vbeta and 13 Jbeta primers that the PCR ran. The repertoire was sequenced with immunoSEQ multiplex PCR; TCRdb's copy has only in-frame clones and lacks some. The sample has approximately 100,000 clones, 65% to 80% seen once. The TCR comes from a woman in her 50s in good health and CMV-seropositive. The sequenced material came from PBMCs. V is TRBV5-1 and J is TRBJ1-2; the match to TRBD1 covers 10 bases. The CDR3 DNA reads TGCGCCAGCAGCTTGAGGGGACAGGGGTCTGGGGGCTACACCTTC. This encodes CASSLRGQGSGGYTF.